These T cell receptor beta chains were read from a single sample in a study of CD8+ T cells in alopecia areata. The repertoire was sequenced with immunoSEQ multiplex PCR; TCRdb's copy has only in-frame clones and lacks some. Among roughly 280,000 clones listed, approximately 60% were seen once. The sequencing here drew on CD4+ T cells sorted from blood, taken around week 54, from a patient treated with tofacitinib. The receptors were sampled from a human donor with alopecia areata. Each CDR3 is given with its conserved first and last residue. The D gene is left open where the match is weak. Size tells how often a clone was seen (once, few, many) or the class of an expanded clone, and some rows leave it out.

abundance	d_gene	v_gene	j_gene	CDR3aa	CDR3nt
-	-	TRBV6-1	TRBJ2-5	CASTRRNLQETQYF	TGTGCCAGCACCCGACGGAATCTCCAAGAGACCCAGTACTTC
-	-	TRBV25-1	TRBJ2-1	CASSERAARAYNEQFF	TGTGCCAGCAGTGAAAGGGCAGCGCGAGCCTACAATGAGCAGTTCTTC
few	-	TRBV9	TRBJ1-3	CASSVGQSLSGNTIYF	TGTGCCAGCAGCGTAGGTCAATCGCTCTCTGGAAACACCATATATTTT
-	-	TRBV30	TRBJ2-3	CAWSGIDGDTQYF	TGTGCCTGGAGTGGAATTGACGGGGATACGCAGTATTTT
few	-	TRBV7-2	TRBJ1-6	CASSLFRANSPLHF	TGTGCCAGCAGCTTATTTCGGGCCAATTCACCCCTCCACTTT
-	-	TRBV7-2	TRBJ1-2	CASSLGGHTSYTF	TGTGCCAGCAGCTTAGGCGGGCACACGAGCTACACCTTC
-	-	TRBV11-2	TRBJ2-7	CASSLKTEHEQYF	TGTGCCAGCAGCTTGAAAACGGAGCACGAGCAGTACTTC
few	-	TRBV7-2	TRBJ2-1	CASDRDSRSYNEQFF	TGTGCCAGCGACCGTGACAGTCGGTCCTACAATGAGCAGTTCTTC
few	-	TRBV9	TRBJ1-5	CASSDGQINQPQHF	TGTGCCAGCAGCGACGGCCAGATAAATCAGCCCCAGCATTTT
-	-	TRBV20-1	TRBJ2-5	CSASSMETQYF	TGCAGTGCTAGCTCAATGGAGACCCAGTACTTC
few	TRBD2	TRBV5-4	TRBJ2-3	CASSLGLAGPTSTDTQYF	TGTGCCAGCAGCTTGGGGCTAGCGGGGCCAACTAGCACAGATACGCAGTATTTT
-	-	TRBV7-9	TRBJ2-1	CASSLRLSDEQFF	TGTGCCAGCAGCTTAAGGCTCAGCGATGAGCAGTTCTTC
-	-	TRBV5-1	TRBJ2-5	CASNGLYGETQYF	TGCGCCAGCAACGGACTGTATGGGGAGACCCAGTACTTC
-	-	TRBV9	TRBJ1-4	CASSVNPVEKLFF	TGTGCCAGCAGCGTAAACCCGGTTGAAAAACTGTTTTTT
-	-	TRBV25-1	TRBJ1-5	CASRSGFNQPQHF	TGTGCCAGCAGGTCAGGGTTCAATCAGCCCCAGCATTTT
-	-	TRBV15	TRBJ2-3	CATSREKGFTDTQYF	TGTGCCACCAGCAGAGAGAAGGGCTTCACAGATACGCAGTATTTT
-	-	TRBV27	TRBJ2-1	CASSSDSLPYNEQFF	TGTGCCAGCAGTTCCGACAGCCTCCCCTACAATGAGCAGTTCTTC
-	-	TRBV7-9	TRBJ1-4	CASSLTEGSEKLFF	TGTGCCAGCAGCCTTACAGAGGGGAGCGAAAAACTGTTTTTT
-	TRBD1	TRBV23-1	TRBJ1-1	CASSQSRLQGVNTEAFF	TGCGCCAGCAGTCAATCCCGTTTACAGGGGGTGAACACTGAAGCTTTCTTT
-	-	TRBV29-1	TRBJ2-5	CSTRGGTFQETQYF	TGCAGCACAAGGGGCGGGACTTTTCAAGAGACCCAGTACTTC
-	TRBD2	TRBV12-5	TRBJ2-1	CASGPSGGEYYNEQFF	TGTGCTAGTGGCCCTAGCGGGGGGGAATACTACAATGAGCAGTTCTTC
-	-	TRBV7-6	TRBJ1-5	CASSSSIYQPQHF	TGTGCCAGCAGCAGCAGCATTTATCAGCCCCAGCATTTT
-	-	TRBV12-5	TRBJ2-5	CASGYTKAETQYF	TGTGCTAGTGGTTACACCAAGGCAGAGACCCAGTACTTC
-	-	TRBV30	TRBJ1-4	CAWSLRGVEKLFF	TGTGCCTGGAGTCTCCGGGGGGTTGAGAAACTGTTTTTT
few	-	TRBV9	TRBJ1-1	CASSVDLEGEAFF	TGTGCCAGCAGCGTAGACCTAGAGGGTGAAGCTTTCTTT
few	-	TRBV18	TRBJ1-1	CASSQVRLDTEAFF	TGTGCCAGCTCACAGGTCAGGCTGGACACTGAAGCTTTCTTT
few	-	TRBV29-1	TRBJ1-2	CSVGSRANYGYTF	TGCAGCGTTGGATCAAGAGCTAACTATGGCTACACCTTC
few	TRBD1	TRBV29-1	TRBJ2-7	CSVNRGVGSYEQYF	TGCAGCGTGAACAGGGGCGTTGGTTCCTACGAGCAGTACTTC